This paragraph covers one T cell receptor beta chain sequence. Other nucleotide sequences in the sample specify the same CDR3. Primers: 60 Vbeta forward and 13 Jbeta reverse. Using immunoSEQ multiplex PCR, the repertoire was profiled, and TCRdb retains in-frame clones only, with some absent. The table has about 130,000 clones, around 80% seen once; the top ten hold almost 3%. This entry is derived from a study of cytomegalovirus exposure and HLA in healthy donors. V gave up 4 bases and J gave up 1 base; unmatched junction bases: 6. CDR1 is SGHVS and CDR2 is FNYEAQ in the germline V gene. The CDR3 loop spans 15 amino acids.

Sequencing was performed on PBMCs. V gene TRBV7-6 combines with J gene TRBJ1-1; 7 nucleotides line up with TRBD1. This TCR derives from a woman aged 18-29 years in good health and CMV-seropositive. The CDR3 spells CASSSLQGGNTEAFF. In nucleotides, the CDR3 is TGTGCCAGCAGCTCATTGCAGGGGGGGAACACTGAAGCTTTCTTT.